The entry below describes one T cell receptor beta chain. The data were produced by immunoSEQ multiplex PCR, yet TCRdb's version contains in-frame clones alone and is incomplete. The sample has 100,000 to 150,000 clones; around four fifths are singletons. V was clipped by 3 bases and J by 2 bases; unmatched bases: 3. The germline V gene encodes CDR1 MDHEN and CDR2 SYDVKM. The CDR3 sequence is 14 residues long. The data stem from a study of blood T cell repertoires in COVID-19. The specimen sequenced was peripheral blood. The chain recombines TRBV28 with TRBJ1-2, with 7 bases lining up with TRBD1. The origin of this receptor is an elderly man with active or convalescent COVID-19. The CDR3 loop is CASSFSDRNYGYTF. For the CDR3, the DNA is TGTGCCAGCAGTTTCTCGGACAGGAACTATGGCTACACCTTC.